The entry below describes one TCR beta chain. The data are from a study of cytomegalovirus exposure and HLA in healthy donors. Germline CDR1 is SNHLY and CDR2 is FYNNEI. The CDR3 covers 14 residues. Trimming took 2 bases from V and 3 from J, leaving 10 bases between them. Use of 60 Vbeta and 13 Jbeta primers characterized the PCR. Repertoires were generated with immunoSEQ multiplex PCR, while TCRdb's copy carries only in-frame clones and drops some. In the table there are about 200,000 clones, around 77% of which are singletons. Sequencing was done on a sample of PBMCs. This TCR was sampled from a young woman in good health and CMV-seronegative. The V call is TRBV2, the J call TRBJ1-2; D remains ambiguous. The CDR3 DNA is TGTGCCAGCAGTGAATCTCTCAGATACTATGGCTACACCTTC. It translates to CASSESLRYYGYTF.